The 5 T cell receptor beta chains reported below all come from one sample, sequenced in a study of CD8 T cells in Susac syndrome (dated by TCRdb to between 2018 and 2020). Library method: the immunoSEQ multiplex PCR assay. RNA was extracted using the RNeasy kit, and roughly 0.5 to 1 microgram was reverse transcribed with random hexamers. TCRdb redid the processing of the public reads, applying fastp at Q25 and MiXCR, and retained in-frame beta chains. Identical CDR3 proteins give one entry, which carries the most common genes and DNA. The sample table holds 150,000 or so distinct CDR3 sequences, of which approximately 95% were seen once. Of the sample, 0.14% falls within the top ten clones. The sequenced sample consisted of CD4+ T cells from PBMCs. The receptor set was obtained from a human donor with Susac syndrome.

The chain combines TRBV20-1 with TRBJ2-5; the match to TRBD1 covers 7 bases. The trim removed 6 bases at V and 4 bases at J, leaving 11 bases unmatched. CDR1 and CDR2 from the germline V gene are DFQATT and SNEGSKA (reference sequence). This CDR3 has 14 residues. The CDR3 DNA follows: TGCAGTGCCCTAGAACGACAGGGCGGAGAGACCCAGTACTTC. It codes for CSALERQGGETQYF.

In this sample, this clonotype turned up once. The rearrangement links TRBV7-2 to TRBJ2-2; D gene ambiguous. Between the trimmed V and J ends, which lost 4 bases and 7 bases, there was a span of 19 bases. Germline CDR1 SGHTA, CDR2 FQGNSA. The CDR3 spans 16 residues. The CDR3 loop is CASSSRRSSVGGELFF. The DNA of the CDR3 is TGTGCCAGCAGCTCCCGAAGGTCCAGCGTTGGCGGGGAGCTGTTTTTT.

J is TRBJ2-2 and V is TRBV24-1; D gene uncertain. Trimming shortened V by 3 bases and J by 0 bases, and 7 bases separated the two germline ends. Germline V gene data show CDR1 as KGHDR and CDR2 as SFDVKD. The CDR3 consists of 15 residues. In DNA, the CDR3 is TGTGCCACCAGTGATCGGCAGGCGAACACCGGGGAGCTGTTTTTT. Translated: CATSDRQANTGELFF.

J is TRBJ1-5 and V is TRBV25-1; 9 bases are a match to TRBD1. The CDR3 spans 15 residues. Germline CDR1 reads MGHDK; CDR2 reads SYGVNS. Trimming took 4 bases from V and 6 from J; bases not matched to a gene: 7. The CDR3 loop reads CASSAPGQGSQPQHF. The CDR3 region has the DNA TGTGCCAGCAGTGCGCCGGGACAGGGAAGTCAGCCCCAGCATTTT.

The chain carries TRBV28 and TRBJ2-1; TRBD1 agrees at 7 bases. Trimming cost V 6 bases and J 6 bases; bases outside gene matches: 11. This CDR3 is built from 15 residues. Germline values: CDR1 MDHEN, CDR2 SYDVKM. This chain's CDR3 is CASREDRVGSNEQFF. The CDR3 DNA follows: TGTGCCAGCAGAGAAGACAGGGTTGGAAGCAATGAGCAGTTCTTC.